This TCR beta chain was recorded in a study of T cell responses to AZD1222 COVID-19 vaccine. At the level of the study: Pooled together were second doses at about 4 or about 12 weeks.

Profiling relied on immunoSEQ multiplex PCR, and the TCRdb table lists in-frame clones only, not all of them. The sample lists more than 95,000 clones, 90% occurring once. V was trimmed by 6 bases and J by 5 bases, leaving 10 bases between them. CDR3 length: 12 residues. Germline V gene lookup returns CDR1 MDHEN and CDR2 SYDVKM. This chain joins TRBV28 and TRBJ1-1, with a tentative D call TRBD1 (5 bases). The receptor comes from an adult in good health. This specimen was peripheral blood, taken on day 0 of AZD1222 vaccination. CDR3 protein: CASRLGGTEAFF. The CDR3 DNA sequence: TGTGCCAGCAGGCTCGGGGGGACTGAAGCTTTCTTT.